These T cell receptor beta chains were read from a single sample in a study of blood T cells in healthy people across ages. In TCRdb, the 5' RACE reads were re-called with MiXCR into one record per CDR3 protein. The sample yields approximately 800,000 distinct CDR3 sequences, 46% seen once. Source material: blood. These TCRs come from a man aged 80 or over in good health. Both conserved end residues are part of each CDR3. Each record gives: CDR3 length, J gene, clone size, D gene, V gene, CDR3 DNA, CDR3 protein. The D gene is left open where the match is weak. Clone size is stated in some rows and not others, as once, few, many or a class when expanded.

13,TRBJ2-7,once,TRBD2,TRBV6-6,TGTGCCAGCAGTTACACCGGGAGGCACGAGCAGTACTTC,CASSYTGRHEQYF
14,TRBJ1-2,NA,TRBD1,TRBV28,TGTGCCAGCAGTTTAAACGACAGGGTCTATGGCTACACCTTC,CASSLNDRVYGYTF
15,TRBJ2-2,few,NA,TRBV11-2,TGTGCCAGCAGCTTACTCGGGAGTAATACCGGGGAGCTGTTTTTT,CASSLLGSNTGELFF
16,TRBJ2-3,NA,TRBD2,TRBV18,TGTGCCAGCTCACCTCTGACTAGCGGGGGCACAGATACGCAGTATTTT,CASSPLTSGGTDTQYF
14,TRBJ1-2,NA,NA,TRBV14,TGTGCCAGCAGCCAAGAAGACAGCGTCTATGGCTACACCTTC,CASSQEDSVYGYTF
15,TRBJ2-7,many,NA,TRBV20-1,TGCAGTGCTAGAGGACCCAAGCCGGGGATTTACGAGCAGTACTTC,CSARGPKPGIYEQYF
14,TRBJ2-7,NA,TRBD2,TRBV20-1,TGCAGTGCTAGAGGGACTAGCGGGATTTACGAGCAGTACTTC,CSARGTSGIYEQYF
13,TRBJ1-4,NA,NA,TRBV29-1,TGCAGCGTTCATACTGGGGCGGGCGAAAAACTGTTTTTT,CSVHTGAGEKLFF
15,TRBJ2-7,NA,TRBD2,TRBV7-9,TGTGCCAGCAGCGTAGGGCCCGAGCGGGGCTACGAGCAGTACTTC,CASSVGPERGYEQYF
15,TRBJ2-5,once,TRBD2,TRBV28,TGTGCTAGTCTCGGGACTAGCAAGGAGAAAGTGACCCAGTACTTC,CASLGTSKEKVTQYF
16,TRBJ2-3,NA,TRBD2,TRBV5-1,TGCGCCAGCAGCCCAAGACTAGCGGACTACACAGATACGCAGTATTTT,CASSPRLADYTDTQYF
17,TRBJ2-5,NA,NA,TRBV27,TGTGCCAGCAGGGGGGGGCTTGGCTCCAAGTCCTACAATGAGCAGTACTTC,CASRGGLGSKSYNEQYF
11,TRBJ2-3,NA,NA,TRBV5-8,TGTGCCAGCAGCCTGGTCGGGAGTCAGTATTTT,CASSLVGSQYF
15,TRBJ2-5,NA,TRBD2,TRBV4-1,TGCGCCAGCAGCCAACTCCCAAGCGGGAGTGAGACCCAGTACTTC,CASSQLPSGSETQYF
13,TRBJ2-1,NA,NA,TRBV3-1,TGTGCCAGCAGCCAAGGCCCCCTCAATGTGCAGTTCTTC,CASSQGPLNVQFF
15,TRBJ2-7,few,NA,TRBV5-1,TGCGCCAGCAGACTTGTAGGCTCCTCCTCCTACGAGCAGTACTTC,CASRLVGSSSYEQYF
14,TRBJ2-5,many,TRBD1,TRBV20-1,TGCAGTGCTAGAGCACAGGGGTACCTTAGGGAGCAGTACTTC,CSARAQGYLREQYF
15,TRBJ2-7,few,TRBD2,TRBV7-2,TGTGCCAGCAGCGGTAGCGGGAGCTCCTACAATGAGCAGTACTTC,CASSGSGSSYNEQYF
11,TRBJ2-1,NA,NA,TRBV6-2/TRBV6-3,TGTGCCAGCGATGAGGGGACTGAGCAGTTCTTC,CASDEGTEQFF
15,TRBJ2-5,NA,NA,TRBV5-1,TGCGCCAGCAGCCCCAGGGACGGCTTCCAAGAGACCCAGTACTTC,CASSPRDGFQETQYF
13,TRBJ2-5,many,NA,TRBV7-9,TGTGCCAGCAGCCGTATAGGGGTGGAGACCCAGTACTTC,CASSRIGVETQYF
14,TRBJ2-7,NA,TRBD1,TRBV29-1,TGCAGCGTTGAAGACGGGACAGGGAACCACGAGCAGTACTTC,CSVEDGTGNHEQYF
10,TRBJ1-1,NA,NA,TRBV20-1,TGCAGTGCCGTATTTCTTTCAGCTTTCTTT,CSAVFLSAFF
12,TRBJ2-5,NA,TRBD1,TRBV7-2,TGTGCCAGCAGCGCCAATGGACAGGAGCAGTACTTC,CASSANGQEQYF
16,TRBJ2-4,many,NA,TRBV6-6,TGTGCCAGCACCCCTCTAGGGGGGCGGGCCAAAAACATTCAGTACTTC,CASTPLGGRAKNIQYF
15,TRBJ2-4,once,NA,TRBV7-2,TGTGCCAGCAGCCCTAGGGGGGCGGCGATGTGGGAGCAGTACTTC,CASSPRGAAMWEQYF
12,TRBJ1-2,NA,NA,TRBV28,TGTACCAGCAGTCTACAGGGCTATGGCTACACCTTC,CTSSLQGYGYTF
18,TRBJ2-1,NA,TRBD2,TRBV9,TGTGCCAGCAGCGTAGAACCAGGTGGACTAGCGGGAGGCGGTGAGCAGTTCTTC,CASSVEPGGLAGGGEQFF
15,TRBJ2-3,NA,NA,TRBV12-3/TRBV12-4,TGTGCCAGCAGTCGTTCTAGTGCTGGCACAGATACGCAGTATTTT,CASSRSSAGTDTQYF
11,TRBJ2-5,few,NA,TRBV20-1,TGCAGTGCTCCCAGACAGGATGAGCAGTACTTC,CSAPRQDEQYF
15,TRBJ2-1,once,NA,TRBV28,TGTGCCAGCAGTTTTCTACGGGACAATCTTAATGAGCAGTTCTTC,CASSFLRDNLNEQFF
17,TRBJ2-7,few,TRBD2,TRBV12-3/TRBV12-4,TGTGCCAGCAGTTTACAACTAGCGGGCGGGTTCTCCTACGAGCAGTACTTC,CASSLQLAGGFSYEQYF
14,TRBJ2-7,NA,TRBD2,TRBV20-1,TGCAGTGTTGAAACGGGACTAGCGGGATACGAGCAGTACTTC,CSVETGLAGYEQYF
14,TRBJ2-7,NA,NA,TRBV7-9,TGTGCCAGCAGCTTGCCGGACAGCTCCTACGAGCAGTACTTC,CASSLPDSSYEQYF
13,TRBJ2-5,NA,TRBD1,TRBV10-3,TGTGCCATCACCTCAGGACAGGGGGAGACCCAGTACTTC,CAITSGQGETQYF
14,TRBJ2-7,NA,NA,TRBV5-6,TGTGCCAGCAGCGGAGGACTGAGCCAGTACGAGCAGTACTTC,CASSGGLSQYEQYF
14,TRBJ2-6,NA,NA,TRBV19,TGTGCCAGTAGTCCCAGGACTGGGGCCAACGTCCTGACTTTC,CASSPRTGANVLTF
13,TRBJ2-2,few,NA,TRBV4-2,TGTGCCAGCAGCCAAGATCCCACCGGGGAGCTGTTTTTT,CASSQDPTGELFF
11,TRBJ2-1,few,TRBD1,TRBV12-3/TRBV12-4,TGTGCCAGCAGTTTCAAGGGGGCAGAGTTCTTC,CASSFKGAEFF
14,TRBJ2-7,few,TRBD1,TRBV20-1,TGCAGTGCTAGTAAGACAGGGAATACCTACGAGCAGTACTTC,CSASKTGNTYEQYF
14,TRBJ2-5,NA,NA,TRBV6-6,TGTGCCAGCAGACCAGGAGGGACAGAAGAGACCCAGTACTTC,CASRPGGTEETQYF
14,TRBJ2-5,NA,NA,TRBV25-1,TGTGCCAGCAGGGAAGAGCGAAGCCAAGAGACCCAGTACTTC,CASREERSQETQYF
15,TRBJ1-2,NA,TRBD1,TRBV7-8,TGTGCCAGCAGCTCAGAAGGGGACAGCCCCTATGGCTACACCTTC,CASSSEGDSPYGYTF
15,TRBJ2-3,NA,TRBD2,TRBV7-2,TGTGCCAGCAGCCCAAGCGGGACCCCGGCAGATACGCAGTATTTT,CASSPSGTPADTQYF
14,TRBJ2-3,NA,NA,TRBV5-1,TGCGCCAGCAGCCTAAATCACGAGGGAGATACGCAGTATTTT,CASSLNHEGDTQYF
14,TRBJ2-7,few,TRBD2,TRBV2,TGTGCCAGCGGGCGGGAGGGCCTAACCTACGAGCAGTACTTC,CASGREGLTYEQYF
15,TRBJ2-1,many,TRBD2,TRBV5-1,TGCGCCAGCAGCTTGGCTAGCGGGAGTTATGATGAGCAGTTCTTC,CASSLASGSYDEQFF
15,TRBJ2-1,NA,NA,TRBV3-1,TGTGCCAGCAGCCCCTTGAAGGGCCCCTACAATGAGCAGTTCTTC,CASSPLKGPYNEQFF
12,TRBJ2-1,once,NA,TRBV3-1,TGTGCCAGCAGCCACGAAAGTAGTGAGCAGTTCTTC,CASSHESSEQFF
14,TRBJ1-1,NA,NA,TRBV6-4,TGTGCCAGCAGTGAACAGGGATGGGGCACTGAAGCTTTCTTT,CASSEQGWGTEAFF
11,TRBJ1-1,few,NA,TRBV29-1,TGCAGCGGTGATATTAGAGGTGAAGCTTTCTTT,CSGDIRGEAFF
17,TRBJ2-2,many,TRBD1,TRBV15,TGTGCCACCAGCGGAGTCCTCCTGACAGGGGCCACCGGGGAGCTGTTTTTT,CATSGVLLTGATGELFF
16,TRBJ1-4,NA,NA,TRBV9,TGTGCCAGCAGCGTAGGGGTGAATGGGGCTAATGAAAAACTGTTTTTT,CASSVGVNGANEKLFF
16,TRBJ1-6,NA,NA,TRBV7-2,TGTGCCAGCAGCTCTAATCAGGGGTCCTATAATTCACCCCTCCACTTT,CASSSNQGSYNSPLHF
15,TRBJ1-6,NA,TRBD1,TRBV6-6,TGTGCCAGCAGTTACGGACAGGGGGCTAATTCACCCCTCCACTTT,CASSYGQGANSPLHF
16,TRBJ2-7,NA,TRBD2,TRBV27,TGTGCCAGCGCCATCTTAGGACTAGCGAATTCACCCGAGCAGTACTTC,CASAILGLANSPEQYF
13,TRBJ1-1,NA,NA,TRBV5-1,TGCGTCAGCAGGGCGAGCAAAGACACTGAAGCTTTCTTT,CVSRASKDTEAFF